Presented here are 10 T cell receptor beta chains from one specimen sequenced in a study of response to subunit inactivated influenza vaccine. TCRdb processed the RT-PCR reads anew with MiXCR; each CDR3 protein has one entry. The sample has some 600,000 distinct CDR3 sequences; 12% to 15% are singletons. The sample in question was PBMCs from blood, obtained approximately 15 days before vaccination. The origin of the receptors is a man aged 50 or older who received an inactivated influenza vaccine.

The V gene is TRBV10-3, the J gene TRBJ2-5, with 9 bases lining up with TRBD1. Germline V gene data show CDR1 as ENHRY and CDR2 as SYGVKD. V trimming: 4 bases; J trimming: 2 bases; junction bases outside the gene matches: 5. The CDR3 extends over 15 amino acids. CDR3 residues: CAISGRGTGQETQYF. The CDR3 nucleotides are TGTGCCATCAGTGGAAGGGGGACAGGGCAAGAGACCCAGTACTTC.

This clonotype was detected only a few times. For the CDR3, the DNA is TGTGCCAGCAGCCAAGGGCGGAGGGGGGGCAATGAGCAGTTCTTC. This translates into CASSQGRRGGNEQFF. The J gene is TRBJ2-1, the V gene TRBV3-1; D might be TRBD2 (7 bases). Germline loops: CDR1 LGHDT, CDR2 YNNKEL (reference sequence). Trimming cost V 1 base and J 6 bases, with 13 bases left between them. The CDR3 runs 15 residues.

This clonotype was recorded a few times. This chain connects TRBV2 to TRBJ2-7; perhaps TRBD2 as D (6 bases). The length of the CDR3 is 14 residues. Germline V CDR1 and CDR2: SNHLY, FYNNEI. Deletions cut 3 bases from V and 2 bases from J, with 11 bases between. Written as DNA, the CDR3 is TGTGCCAGCAGTGATTGGGGGGAGGCCTACGAGCAGTACTTC. As protein: CASSDWGEAYEQYF.

Ten or more counts support this clonotype. The chain links TRBV7-2 to TRBJ2-5, with D unclear. CDR3 length: 13 amino acids. Trimming removed 5 bases at V and 5 bases at J, with 12 bases between. Looked up from germline, CDR1 is SGHTA and CDR2 is FQGNSA. CDR3 sequence: CASSPGSKETQYF. As DNA, the CDR3 is TGTGCCAGCAGCCCGGGCAGTAAGGAGACCCAGTACTTC. Combining the CDR3 with reference TRBV7-2 and TRBJ2-5 gives the whole variable domain GAGVSQSPSNKVTEKGKDVELRCDPISGHTALYWYRQSLGQGLEFLIYFQGNSAPDKSGLPSDRFSAERTGGSVSTLTIQRTQQEDSAVYLCASSPGSKETQYFGPGTRLLVL.

In its sample, this clonotype was seen a few times. The chain has TRBV28 and TRBJ1-2; weak D call: TRBD1 (5 bases). Germline V gene sequence: CDR1 MDHEN, CDR2 SYDVKM. Trimming took off 8 bases at V and 0 bases at J, with 13 bases between the two ends. CDR3 length: 14 amino acids. CDR3 sequence reads: CASDPRETNYGYTF. CDR3 sequence (DNA): TGTGCCAGCGATCCCAGGGAGACTAACTATGGCTACACCTTC.

The chain couples TRBV28 to TRBJ2-4, with TRBD2 matching 8 bases. Germline CDR1 is MDHEN and CDR2 is SYDVKM. V lost 7 bases, J lost 4 bases, and 9 bases stayed unmatched. The CDR3 has 15 amino acids. The CDR3 loop is CASTLGGVGKNIQYF. For the CDR3, the DNA is TGTGCCAGCACGCTCGGGGGGGTGGGGAAAAACATTCAGTACTTC.

This clonotype was picked up a small number of times. The chain combines TRBV11-1 with TRBJ2-2; D remains unclear. Looked up from germline, CDR1 is SGHAT and CDR2 is FQDESV (reference sequence). The CDR3 has 16 residues. Trimming removed 0 bases from V and 0 bases from J, with 8 bases in between. For the CDR3, the DNA is TGTGCCAGCAGCTTAGCGGTCGCTGCGAACACCGGGGAGCTGTTTTTT. Its translation is CASSLAVAANTGELFF. Full variable domain (outside the CDR3, taken from reference TRBV11-1 and TRBJ2-2): EAEVAQSPRYKITEKSQAVAFWCDPISGHATLYWYRQILGQGPELLVQFQDESVVDDSQLPKDRFSAERLKGVDSTLKIQPAELGDSAMYLCASSLAVAANTGELFFGEGSRLTVL.

This clonotype has more than one count but fewer than ten. J is TRBJ2-1 and V is TRBV20-1; D possibly corresponds to TRBD1 (6 bases). CDR3 length equals 16 residues. Germline V gene data show CDR1 as DFQATT and CDR2 as SNEGSKA (reference sequence). V lost 5 bases and J 9 bases, leaving 26 bases between the germline ends. The CDR3 spells CSAQGSRDRLTIEQFF. The CDR3, as DNA: TGCAGTGCTCAGGGGTCCCGGGACCGACTTACAATTGAGCAGTTCTTC.

CDR3 region: CASNHKVEGLAANEQFF. CDR3 sequence (DNA): TGTGCCAGCAACCACAAGGTAGAGGGACTAGCGGCGAATGAGCAGTTCTTC. The chain has TRBV5-5 and TRBJ2-1, with 11 bases identical to TRBD2. Germline CDR1 is SGHKS and CDR2 is YYEKEE (reference sequence). Unmatched junction bases numbered 15, after V lost 6 bases and J lost 7 bases. The CDR3 runs to 17 residues.

The sample holds a few counts of this clonotype. The chain is built from TRBV20-1 and TRBJ2-3, with 7 nucleotides matching TRBD1. V shed 5 bases, J shed 4 bases, and the junction held 3 bases outside the gene matches. The CDR3 sequence is 12 residues long. The germline V gene has CDR1 DFQATT and CDR2 SNEGSKA (reference sequence). The CDR3 DNA reads as TGCAGTGCTCCTACAGGGGCAGATACGCAGTATTTT. It encodes CSAPTGADTQYF.